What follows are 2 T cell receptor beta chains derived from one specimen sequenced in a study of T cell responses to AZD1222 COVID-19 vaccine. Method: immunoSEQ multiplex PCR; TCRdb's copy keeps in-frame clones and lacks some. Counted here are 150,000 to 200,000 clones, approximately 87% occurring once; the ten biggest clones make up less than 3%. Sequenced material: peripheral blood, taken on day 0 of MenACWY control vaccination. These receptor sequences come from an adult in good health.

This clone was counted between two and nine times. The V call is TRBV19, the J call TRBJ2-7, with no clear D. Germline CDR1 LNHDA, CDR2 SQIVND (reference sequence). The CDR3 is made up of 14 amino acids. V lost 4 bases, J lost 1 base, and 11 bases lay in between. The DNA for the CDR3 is TGTGCCAGTAGTACCCAGGTGGGGTCCTACGAGCAGTACTTC. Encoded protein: CASSTQVGSYEQYF.

The chain's CDR3 is CASSFQGGDGGQDTDTQYF. As DNA, the CDR3 is TGTGCCAGCAGTTTTCAGGGAGGGGACGGAGGCCAGGACACAGATACGCAGTATTTT. V is TRBV28 and J is TRBJ2-3; TRBD2 matches 7 bases. J lost 2 bases, V lost 3 bases, and 17 bases had no gene match. The CDR3 covers 19 residues. The germline V gene encodes CDR1 MDHEN and CDR2 SYDVKM.